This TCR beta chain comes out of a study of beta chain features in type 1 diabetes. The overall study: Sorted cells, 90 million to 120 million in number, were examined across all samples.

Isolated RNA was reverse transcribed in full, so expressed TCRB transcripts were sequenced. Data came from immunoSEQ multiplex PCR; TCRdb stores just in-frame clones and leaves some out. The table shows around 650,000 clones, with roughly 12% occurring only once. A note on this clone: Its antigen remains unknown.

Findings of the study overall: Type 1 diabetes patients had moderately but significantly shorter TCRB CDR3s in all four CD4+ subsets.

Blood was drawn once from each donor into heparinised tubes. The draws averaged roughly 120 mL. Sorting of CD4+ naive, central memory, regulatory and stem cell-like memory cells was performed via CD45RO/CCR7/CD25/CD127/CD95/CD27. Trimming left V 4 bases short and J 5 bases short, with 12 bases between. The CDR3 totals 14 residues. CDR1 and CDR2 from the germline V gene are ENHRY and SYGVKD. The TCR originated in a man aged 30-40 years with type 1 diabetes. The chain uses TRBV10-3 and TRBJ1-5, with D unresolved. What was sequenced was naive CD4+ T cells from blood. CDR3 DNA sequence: TGTGCCATCAGTGGACCAACAGAAGATCAGCCCCAGCATTTT. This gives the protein CAISGPTEDQPQHF.